This T cell receptor beta chain was sequenced in a study of T cell repertoires in cytomegalovirus infection. In the study overall: Peptides in the study included HLA-C-restricted and HLA-B-restricted CMV epitopes. Signatures in public TCR beta sequences pointed to both CMV infection and matching HLA type. The study, taken as a whole, reports: Summed frequency of shared TCR beta families picked out CMV carriers who also had the relevant HLA. CMV-specific TCR beta clonotypes restricted by HLA-C were the ones dominating the ex vivo response.

There are a few counts of this clonotype. Its antigen is still unknown. The germline gives CDR1 SGHTA, CDR2 FQGNSA. The CDR3 totals 16 residues. Trimming pared 5 bases from V and 3 bases from J, leaving 18 bases between. A single record per CDR3 protein comes from TCRdb applying MiXCR to the reads. The profile shows around 120,000 distinct CDR3 sequences, over 40% of them singletons. The chain employs TRBV7-2 and TRBJ2-3; D is tentatively TRBD1 or TRBD2 (6 bases each). Sequences were derived from CD8+ T cells from cultured PBMCs, sampled from culture after CMV antigen stimulation. The sequence was obtained from a human donor in good health (CMV status not recorded). Some clones in this sample may be carry-over from other donors' samples. CDR3 region: CASSPQWGAGTDTQYF. The CDR3 DNA follows: TGTGCCAGCAGCCCTCAATGGGGGGCAGGGACAGATACGCAGTATTTT.